The 20 T cell receptor beta chains in this list originate from one sample, sequenced in a study of shared clonotypes between healthy human individuals. Sequencing used immunoSEQ multiplex PCR; TCRdb keeps in-frame clones, though not all of them. This sample has approximately 1.4 million clones, with under 99% found just once. Sequenced input: naive CD4+ T cells sorted from blood. Subset here: CD45RA+ positively selected. These receptors were collected from a man younger than 40 in good health.

V and J are TRBV27 and TRBJ2-1, with 7 bases identical to TRBD2. V was pared by 6 bases and J by 7 bases, with 12 bases of the junction left unmatched. The CDR3 runs to 15 residues. Germline-derived CDR1 and CDR2 are MNHEY and SMNVEV (reference sequence). CDR3: CASSQRGGRLNEQFF. CDR3 coding DNA: TGTGCCAGCAGCCAAAGGGGCGGGAGACTGAATGAGCAGTTCTTC.

The rearrangement links TRBV18 to TRBJ2-3; D gene unclear. CDR1 and CDR2 (germline): KGHSH, LQKENI. V shed 3 bases and J shed 8 bases, with 15 bases lying between them. CDR3 length: 14 amino acids. CDR3 DNA: TGTGCCAGCTCACCTCCTGGGTTGTCCCGTACGCAGTATTTT. Protein product: CASSPPGLSRTQYF.

The V gene is TRBV7-6, the J gene TRBJ2-2, with unresolved D. V was shortened by 5 bases and J by 3 bases, with 19 bases between the two germline ends. The CDR3 has 17 amino acids. Germline-derived CDR1 and CDR2 are SGHVS and FNYEAQ. For the CDR3, the DNA is TGTGCCAGCAGCCAGCTTGCCGGGCAAGGAGACACCGGGGAGCTGTTTTTT. Its protein is CASSQLAGQGDTGELFF. The full variable domain, rest sourced from reference TRBV7-6 and TRBJ2-2, is GAGVSQSPRYKVTKRGQDVALRCDPISGHVSLYWYRQALGQGPEFLTYFNYEAQQDKSGLPNDRFSAERPEGSISTLTIQRTEQRDSAMYRCASSQLAGQGDTGELFFGEGSRLTVL.

The chain couples TRBV4-3 to TRBJ2-1; TRBD2 agrees at 7 bases. CDR3 length: 14 amino acids. V lost 1 base, J lost 8 bases, and 5 bases stayed unmatched. Germline V CDR1 and CDR2: LGHNA, YSLEER. CDR3: CASSQVERDDEQFF. For the CDR3, the DNA is TGCGCCAGCAGCCAAGTGGAGCGGGACGATGAGCAGTTCTTC.

CDR3: CASSLFGGLSNGVLRYTF. CDR3 coding DNA: TGTGCCAGCAGCTTATTCGGCGGACTTAGCAACGGAGTGCTCCGCTACACCTTC. The chain uses TRBV7-2 and TRBJ1-2; D unclear. Deletions cut 2 bases from V and 9 bases from J, with 28 bases between. Germline V gene data show CDR1 as SGHTA and CDR2 as FQGNSA. CDR3 length: 18 amino acids.

The gene calls are TRBV29-1 and TRBJ2-7, with 9 nucleotides matching TRBD1. The CDR3 is made up of 15 amino acids. Trimming at V came to 3 bases and at J to 9 bases, leaving 15 bases not matched to a gene. Germline V gives CDR1 SQVTM, CDR2 ANQGSEA. The CDR3 DNA sequence: TGCAGCGTTGAGGACCCCGGGACAGGGCGTTCAGTGCAGTACTTC. Protein product: CSVEDPGTGRSVQYF.

The chain employs TRBV2 and TRBJ2-5; 9 bases agree with TRBD1. V lost 3 bases to trimming and J lost 4 bases; unmatched junction nucleotides: 3. The CDR3 spans 14 residues. Germline CDR1 and CDR2: SNHLY and FYNNEI. CDR3 sequence (DNA): TGTGCCAGCAGTGAGATGGGACAGGGAGAGACCCAGTACTTC. It specifies CASSEMGQGETQYF.

The chain combines TRBV19 with TRBJ1-5, with 9 bases that match TRBD1. The V segment lost 3 bases and the J segment 4 bases; nucleotides outside the gene matches: 1. The CDR3 runs 14 residues. Per germline, CDR1 LNHDA and CDR2 SQIVND (reference sequence). The CDR3 is CASSMTGGNQPQHF. In DNA, the CDR3 is TGTGCCAGTAGTATGACAGGGGGTAATCAGCCCCAGCATTTT.

About this clone: The junction differs from germline at one of its ends, possibly a read error. V and J are TRBV10-2 and TRBJ2-7; TRBD1 is a possible D gene (5 bases). There are 10 residues in the CDR3. Per the germline V gene, CDR1 is WSHSY and CDR2 is SAAADI. The CDR3 spells CASFGRAMDF. CDR3 DNA: TGCGCCAGCTTTGGCAGGGCTATGGACTTC.

J is TRBJ2-2 and V is TRBV5-5; D gene unclear. The CDR3 sequence is 14 residues long. Germline CDR1 SGHKS, CDR2 YYEKEE (reference sequence). V was clipped by 3 bases and J by 8 bases, with 14 bases between them. The CDR3 protein is CASSSLVASGELFF. The CDR3 DNA reads TGTGCCAGCAGCTCCCTTGTGGCGTCTGGGGAGCTGTTTTTT.

The chain links TRBV25-1 to TRBJ2-3; D is perhaps TRBD2 (6 bases). This CDR3 is 15 amino acids long. The germline V gene has CDR1 MGHDK and CDR2 SYGVNS. Trimming removed 5 bases at V and 2 bases at J, with 14 bases between. The CDR3 loop reads CASSQARGPTDTQYF. CDR3 in DNA: TGTGCCAGCAGTCAAGCGCGGGGACCCACAGATACGCAGTATTTT.

The CDR3 nucleotides read TGTGCCAGCAGCTTAGCGGGGTTAGCGGGAGGCTCCACAGATACGCAGTATTTT. Its translation is CASSLAGLAGGSTDTQYF. This chain uses TRBV7-9 with TRBJ2-3; 10 positions match TRBD2. In germline, CDR1 is SEHNR, CDR2 FQNEAQ (reference sequence). The CDR3 is made up of 18 amino acids. Trimming removed 0 bases from V and 2 bases from J; junction bases left unmatched: 8.

This chain joins TRBV7-2 and TRBJ2-7; no reliable D call. V lost 4 bases, J lost 1 base, and 23 bases lay in between. There are 18 residues in the CDR3. The germline V gene has CDR1 SGHTA and CDR2 FQGNSA. Written as DNA, the CDR3 is TGTGCCAGCAGCTCAGTTAAATGGTTAGCTAGGCTGTCCTACGAGCAGTACTTC. Protein: CASSSVKWLARLSYEQYF.

This clone was picked up one time. The chain carries TRBV28 and TRBJ2-1, with 12 bases matching TRBD2. V was clipped by 1 base and J by 13 bases; unmatched bases: 11. The CDR3 is made up of 16 amino acids. CDR1 and CDR2 (germline): MDHEN, SYDVKM. The CDR3, as DNA: TGTGCCAGCAGTTTATTGAGTCTAGCGGGAGGGCGGACCCAGTTCTTC. This translates into CASSLLSLAGGRTQFF.

This rearrangement joins TRBV5-1 to TRBJ2-2; a possible D gene is TRBD2 (6 bases). The CDR3 has 16 residues. Between the trimmed V and J ends, which lost 1 base and 3 bases, there was a span of 13 bases. Germline CDR1 is SGHRS and CDR2 is YFSETQ. The CDR3 sequence is CASSLPPPGDTGELFF. CDR3 sequence (DNA): TGCGCCAGCAGCTTGCCCCCTCCGGGGGACACCGGGGAGCTGTTTTTT.

The rearrangement links TRBV30 to TRBJ1-5; D call uncertain. Trimming stripped 0 bases from V and 4 bases from J, with 7 bases between. The CDR3 contains 13 residues. Germline lookup yields CDR1 GTSNPN and CDR2 SVGIG (reference sequence). The CDR3 sequence is CAWSVSTNQPQHF. The CDR3 DNA is TGTGCCTGGAGTGTGAGCACAAATCAGCCCCAGCATTTT.

This clone was seen just once. At one end the junction does not follow the germline gene, possibly because of a read error. V and J are TRBV2 and TRBJ2-2; no reliable D call. CDR1 is SNHLY and CDR2 is FYNNEI in the germline V gene. The CDR3 runs 14 residues. CDR3 protein: CASNVATNTGELFF. CDR3 nucleotide sequence: TGCGCCAGCAACGTGGCGACGAACACCGGGGAGCTGTTTTTT. Full variable domain (remainder filled in from reference TRBV2 and TRBJ2-2): EPEVTQTPSHQVTQMGQEVILRCVPISNHLYFYWYRQILGQKVEFLVSFYNNEISEKSEIFDDQFSVERPDGSNFTLKIRSTKLEDSAMYFCASNVATNTGELFFGEGSRLTVL.

The V gene is TRBV2, the J gene TRBJ2-1; 8 nucleotides align to TRBD1. The CDR3 covers 12 residues. The junction had 2 bases not matched to a gene; V was cut back by 4 bases and J by 9 bases. Germline CDR1 reads SNHLY; CDR2 reads FYNNEI. The DNA of the CDR3 is TGTGCCAGCAGTGGGGACAGGTCTGAGCAGTTCTTC. Its translation: CASSGDRSEQFF.

V usage is TRBV19 and J usage is TRBJ1-2; a possible D gene is TRBD1 (6 bases). V gave up 5 bases and J gave up 7 bases, with 11 bases separating them. Germline V gene sequence: CDR1 LNHDA, CDR2 SQIVND (reference sequence). The CDR3 runs 12 residues. The CDR3 here is CASSPAQGGYTF. CDR3 in DNA: TGTGCCAGTAGTCCGGCACAGGGTGGCTACACCTTC. Based on the CDR3 plus reference TRBV19 and TRBJ1-2, the full variable domain is DGGITQSPKYLFRKEGQNVTLSCEQNLNHDAMYWYRQDPGQGLRLIYYSQIVNDFQKGDIAEGYSVSREKKESFPLTVTSAQKNPTAFYLCASSPAQGGYTFGSGTRLTVV.

This clone was observed once. The chain combines TRBV5-4 with TRBJ1-4; 8 bases are a match to TRBD1. Germline loops: CDR1 SGHNT, CDR2 YYREEE (reference sequence). The V segment lost 4 bases and the J segment 4 bases; nucleotides outside the gene matches: 6. The CDR3 spans 15 residues. Written as DNA, the CDR3 is TGTGCCAGCAGCCCGGGACAGGCAAATAATGAAAAACTGTTTTTT. It translates to CASSPGQANNEKLFF.